The clone carrying this T cell receptor (beta chain) was detected many times. TCRdb called the RT-PCR reads again in MiXCR, with one record for every CDR3 protein. The sample includes 650,000 to 800,000 distinct CDR3 sequences, 14% of them seen just once. This TCR was sampled from a female donor in good health, serving as a healthy control. The sample comprised memory CD4+ T cells from blood.

CDR3 amino acids: CASSPGLTSGMYNEQFF. The CDR3 nucleotides read TGCGCCAGCAGCCCAGGACTGACTAGCGGGATGTACAATGAGCAGTTCTTC. The chain uses TRBV5-1 and TRBJ2-1, with 11 bases lining up with TRBD2. The CDR3 is made up of 17 amino acids. V lost 4 bases and J lost 4; bases outside the gene matches: 10. CDR1 is SGHRS and CDR2 is YFSETQ in the germline V gene. Supplemented by reference TRBV5-1 and TRBJ2-1, the full variable domain reads KAGVTQTPRYLIKTRGQQVTLSCSPISGHRSVSWYQQTPGQGLQFLFEYFSETQRNKGNFPGRFSGRQFSNSRSEMNVSTLELGDSALYLCASSPGLTSGMYNEQFFGPGTRLTVL.